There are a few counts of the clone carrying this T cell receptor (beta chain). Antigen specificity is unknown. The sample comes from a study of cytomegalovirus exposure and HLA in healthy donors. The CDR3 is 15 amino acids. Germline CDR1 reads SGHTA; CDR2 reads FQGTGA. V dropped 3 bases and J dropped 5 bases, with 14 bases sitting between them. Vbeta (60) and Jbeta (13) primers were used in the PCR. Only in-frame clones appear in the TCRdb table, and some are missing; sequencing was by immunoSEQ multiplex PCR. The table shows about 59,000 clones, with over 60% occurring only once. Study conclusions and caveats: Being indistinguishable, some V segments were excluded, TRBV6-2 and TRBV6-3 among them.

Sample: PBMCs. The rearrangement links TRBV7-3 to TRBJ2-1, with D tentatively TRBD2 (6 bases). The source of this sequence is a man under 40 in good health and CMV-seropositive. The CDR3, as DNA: TGTGCCAGCAGCTTTGGAGGGATGAGTCACAATGAGCAGTTCTTC. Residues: CASSFGGMSHNEQFF.